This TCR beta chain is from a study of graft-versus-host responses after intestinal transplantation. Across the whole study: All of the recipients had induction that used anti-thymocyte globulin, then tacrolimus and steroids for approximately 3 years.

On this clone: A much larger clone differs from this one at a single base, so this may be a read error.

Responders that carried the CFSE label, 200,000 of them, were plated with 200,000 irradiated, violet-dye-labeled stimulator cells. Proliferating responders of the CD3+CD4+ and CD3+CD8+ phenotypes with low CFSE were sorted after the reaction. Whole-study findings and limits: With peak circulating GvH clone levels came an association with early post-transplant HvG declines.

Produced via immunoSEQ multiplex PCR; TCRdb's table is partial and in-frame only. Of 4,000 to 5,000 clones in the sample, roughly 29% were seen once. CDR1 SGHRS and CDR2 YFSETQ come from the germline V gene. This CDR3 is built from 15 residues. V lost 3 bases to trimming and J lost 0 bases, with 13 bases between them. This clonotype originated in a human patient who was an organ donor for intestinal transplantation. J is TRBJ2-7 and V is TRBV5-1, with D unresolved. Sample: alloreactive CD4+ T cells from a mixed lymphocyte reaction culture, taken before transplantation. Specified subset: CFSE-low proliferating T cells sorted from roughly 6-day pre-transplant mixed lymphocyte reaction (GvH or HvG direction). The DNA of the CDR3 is TGCGCCAGCAGCTGGGAACTTCCCAGCTCCTACGAGCAGTACTTC. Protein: CASSWELPSSYEQYF.